This T cell receptor (beta chain) stems from a study of regulatory T cells in long-lasting Graves disease. The time point was: newly diagnosed GD, antithyroid drugs for less than 3 months. There was RNA extracted from PBMCs, and the TCR library was made from it. A peripheral blood sample, roughly 8.5 milliliters in volume, was drawn into EDTA tubes. The germline V gene encodes CDR1 DFQATT and CDR2 SNEGSKA (reference sequence). Trimming stripped 4 bases from V and 1 base from J, with 15 bases between. The CDR3 consists of 15 residues. Building of the TCR beta libraries involved iRepertoire HTBI primers and Arm-PCR of CDR3 regions. Each CDR3 protein gets one entry after TCRdb re-called the multiplex PCR reads with MiXCR. Among around 400,000 distinct CDR3 sequences listed, approximately 16% were seen once. These same records also appear under a second study, on T cells in Graves' hyperthyroidism and ophthalmopathy. Per that study: Primed by the HTBI set, a first-round RT-PCR was run on the TCR CDR3. Onset of ophthalmopathy came a median around 7.1 months after the model predicted it.

This TCR was sampled from a woman aged 40 to 49 with Graves disease. This chain joins TRBV20-1 and TRBJ2-3, with a tentative D call TRBD2 (5 bases). Sequenced material: peripheral blood mononuclear cells (PBMCs), taken at new diagnosis, from a patient treated with antithyroid drugs. CDR3 nucleotide sequence: TGCAGTGCTACCTTAGCGCGTTCGGGCACAGATACGCAGTATTTT. Protein product: CSATLARSGTDTQYF.